A selection of T cell receptor beta chains follows, all from one sample in a study of OX40 agonist ivuxolimab in advanced cancers. TCRdb keeps only in-frame clones here, not all; method: immunoSEQ multiplex PCR. The sample has tens of thousands of clones, less than 90% seen once. The sample here was CD4+ or CD8+ T cells sorted from blood, taken in a trial of the OX40 agonist ivuxolimab. Receptors originate from an adult with an advanced solid tumor such as melanoma, head and neck, liver or kidney cancer. The CDR3 runs from the conserved cysteine through the conserved F or W. The order of the fields is D gene, clone size, J gene, V gene, CDR3 protein, CDR3 DNA. D genes are given only for firm matches. Some rows mark clone size as missing; the rest say once, few, many or name a class of expanded clone.

D gene: -; clone size: -; J gene: TRBJ1-2; V gene: TRBV19; CDR3 protein: CASKNQRQGRDYGYTF; CDR3 DNA: TGTGCCAGTAAAAATCAGCGGCAGGGCAGGGATTATGGCTACACCTTC
D gene: -; clone size: -; J gene: TRBJ1-4; V gene: TRBV11-2; CDR3 protein: CASSPTVGNEKLFF; CDR3 DNA: TGTGCCAGCAGCCCGACGGTGGGTAATGAAAAACTGTTTTTT
D gene: -; clone size: -; J gene: TRBJ2-3; V gene: TRBV5-4; CDR3 protein: CASRGRGTDTQYF; CDR3 DNA: TGTGCCAGCAGGGGGAGGGGGACAGATACGCAGTATTTT
D gene: TRBD1; clone size: -; J gene: TRBJ1-2; V gene: TRBV28; CDR3 protein: CASSPGTGMNYGYTF; CDR3 DNA: TGTGCCAGCAGCCCTGGGACAGGGATGAACTATGGCTACACCTTC
D gene: -; clone size: -; J gene: TRBJ1-3; V gene: TRBV30; CDR3 protein: CAWSVRGISGNTIYF; CDR3 DNA: TGTGCCTGGAGTGTAAGGGGCATCTCTGGAAACACCATATATTTT
D gene: -; clone size: -; J gene: TRBJ1-1; V gene: TRBV6-5; CDR3 protein: CASSSADTEAFF; CDR3 DNA: TGTGCCAGCAGTTCCGCTGACACTGAAGCTTTCTTT
D gene: TRBD1; clone size: few; J gene: TRBJ2-5; V gene: TRBV5-1; CDR3 protein: CASSDLRDSQETQYF; CDR3 DNA: TGCGCCAGCAGCGATCTCCGGGACAGCCAAGAGACCCAGTACTTC
D gene: -; clone size: -; J gene: TRBJ1-5; V gene: TRBV29-1; CDR3 protein: CSVGAGTDQPQHF; CDR3 DNA: TGCAGCGTGGGAGCCGGGACTGATCAGCCCCAGCATTTT
D gene: -; clone size: -; J gene: TRBJ1-5; V gene: TRBV19; CDR3 protein: CASSIDRKGLHQHF; CDR3 DNA: TGTGCCAGTAGTATAGATCGGAAGGGACTGCACCAGCATTTT
D gene: TRBD1; clone size: -; J gene: TRBJ2-7; V gene: TRBV9; CDR3 protein: CASTRTGNEVHEQYF; CDR3 DNA: TGTGCCAGCACCAGGACAGGGAATGAAGTCCACGAGCAGTACTTC
D gene: TRBD1; clone size: -; J gene: TRBJ1-3; V gene: TRBV5-4; CDR3 protein: CASSIWTGQDGNTIYF; CDR3 DNA: TGTGCCAGCAGCATCTGGACAGGGCAAGATGGAAACACCATATATTTT
D gene: -; clone size: -; J gene: TRBJ1-2; V gene: TRBV29-1; CDR3 protein: CRCRDRRYGYTF; CDR3 DNA: TGCAGATGTCGGGACCGGAGGTATGGCTACACCTTC
D gene: -; clone size: -; J gene: TRBJ1-2; V gene: TRBV19; CDR3 protein: CASSEGTFLSGYTF; CDR3 DNA: TGTGCCAGTAGTGAGGGGACCTTTCTGAGTGGCTACACCTTC
D gene: -; clone size: -; J gene: TRBJ1-2; V gene: TRBV10-3; CDR3 protein: CAISDTVSFYGYTF; CDR3 DNA: TGTGCCATCAGTGATACGGTTAGTTTCTATGGCTACACCTTC
D gene: -; clone size: -; J gene: TRBJ1-5; V gene: TRBV7-9; CDR3 protein: CASSYLNQPQHF; CDR3 DNA: TGTGCCAGCAGCTACCTGAATCAGCCCCAGCATTTT
D gene: TRBD1; clone size: -; J gene: TRBJ1-2; V gene: TRBV19; CDR3 protein: CASSMSGTGAVYYGYTF; CDR3 DNA: TGTGCCAGTAGTATGAGCGGAACAGGGGCGGTCTACTATGGCTACACCTTC
D gene: TRBD2; clone size: -; J gene: TRBJ2-3; V gene: TRBV29-1; CDR3 protein: CSVVTSGGLTSTDTQYF; CDR3 DNA: TGCAGCGTTGTGACTAGCGGGGGGCTGACTAGCACAGATACGCAGTATTTT
D gene: -; clone size: -; J gene: TRBJ1-2; V gene: TRBV5-1; CDR3 protein: CASTNGLAGAYGYTF; CDR3 DNA: TGCGCCAGCACCAATGGATTGGCAGGGGCCTATGGCTACACCTTC
D gene: -; clone size: -; J gene: TRBJ1-1; V gene: TRBV30; CDR3 protein: CAWSTPSRGTQNTEAFF; CDR3 DNA: TGTGCCTGGAGTACTCCTTCCCGCGGGACACAGAACACTGAAGCTTTCTTT
D gene: TRBD2; clone size: -; J gene: TRBJ2-7; V gene: TRBV7-8; CDR3 protein: CASSLVNSGVYEQYF; CDR3 DNA: TGTGCCAGCAGCTTAGTTAATAGCGGGGTCTACGAGCAGTACTTC
D gene: -; clone size: -; J gene: TRBJ1-1; V gene: TRBV5-1; CDR3 protein: CASSWGENTEAFF; CDR3 DNA: TGCGCCAGCAGCTGGGGGGAGAACACTGAAGCTTTCTTT
D gene: -; clone size: -; J gene: TRBJ2-7; V gene: TRBV6-5; CDR3 protein: CASSYSWTETYEQYF; CDR3 DNA: TGTGCCAGCAGTTACTCTTGGACGGAGACCTACGAGCAGTACTTC
D gene: TRBD1; clone size: -; J gene: TRBJ1-3; V gene: TRBV19; CDR3 protein: CASSISGQGSGNTIYF; CDR3 DNA: TGTGCCAGTAGTATATCGGGACAGGGCTCTGGAAACACCATATATTTT